This is a list of T cell receptor beta chains from one sample in a study of T cell repertoires in cytomegalovirus infection. TCRdb passed the reads through MiXCR, listing each CDR3 protein once. The sample records roughly 180,000 distinct CDR3 sequences, about 20% being singletons. Their specific antigens are unknown. Specimen: CD8+ T cells from cultured PBMCs, collected from culture after CMV antigen stimulation. These receptors originate from a human donor in good health (CMV status not recorded). Some clones in this sample may be carry-over from other donors' samples. CDR3s include the opening cysteine and the closing phenylalanine or tryptophan. Fields, in order: D gene, J gene, V gene, clone size, CDR3 DNA, CDR3 protein. D genes are given only for firm matches. Clone size is not always given. Where it is, it says once, few, many or a class for expanded clones.

>TRBD1|TRBJ1-6|TRBV27|-
TGTGCCAGCAGTTTATCACGGACAGGGAAGGAATCACCCCTCCACTTT
CASSLSRTGKESPLHF
>TRBD2|TRBJ2-3|TRBV12-3/TRBV12-4|few
TGTGCCAGCAGTTTAACAGCGGGGGGGCCGGTAGATACGCAGTATTTT
CASSLTAGGPVDTQYF
>-|TRBJ2-5|TRBV6-1|-
TGTGCCAGCAGTGGTCGCCTAGCGCGTTTTCAAGAGACCCAGTACTTC
CASSGRLARFQETQYF
>-|TRBJ1-1|TRBV14|few
TGTGCCAGCAGCCAAGAACAAGGATTCACTGAAGCTTTCTTT
CASSQEQGFTEAFF
>-|TRBJ2-1|TRBV12-5|-
TGTGCTAGTGGGACAGGCGGTGAGCAGTTCTTC
CASGTGGEQFF
>TRBD1|TRBJ2-1|TRBV18|-
TGTGCCAGCTCACAAACCGGGACAGTTCGTGAGCAGTTCTTC
CASSQTGTVREQFF
>-|TRBJ2-1|TRBV7-2|-
TGTGCCAGCAGCTTAAAGGACGGGATTATACCCTACAATGAGCAGTTCTTC
CASSLKDGIIPYNEQFF
>-|TRBJ2-7|TRBV6-1|-
TGTGCCAGCAGTGAAGCGCAGTCGAGGGACTACGAGCAGTACTTC
CASSEAQSRDYEQYF
>-|TRBJ2-5|TRBV7-8|-
TGTGCCAGCAGTCTAAAGGTGGAAGGGCCCCAAGAGACCCAGTACTTC
CASSLKVEGPQETQYF
>-|TRBJ2-5|TRBV4-1|-
TGCGCCAGCAGCCAAGACATTGGGAAAGAGACCCAGTACTTC
CASSQDIGKETQYF
>-|TRBJ2-7|TRBV6-1|-
TGTGCCAGCAGTTCTACGGGACTTCTGGAGCAGTACTTC
CASSSTGLLEQYF
>-|TRBJ2-7|TRBV7-8|-
TGTGCCAGCAGCCCCCTAAGCCCACTAGATGGCGAGCAGTACTTC
CASSPLSPLDGEQYF
>-|TRBJ2-2|TRBV7-2|-
TGTGCCAGCAGCTTGACAGTGGGGGTAGGGCTAGAGCTGTTTTTT
CASSLTVGVGLELFF
>TRBD2|TRBJ2-1|TRBV7-8|-
TGTGCCAGCAGCCCCCGACTAGCGTGGGAGCAGTTCTTC
CASSPRLAWEQFF
>-|TRBJ1-1|TRBV7-3|-
TGTGCCAGCAGCTTAAATCCCGGTCTGAACACTGAAGCTTTCTTT
CASSLNPGLNTEAFF
>-|TRBJ2-1|TRBV7-8|-
TGTGCCAGCAGCGAAAGACAGGAACAGTCCTACAATGAGCAGTTCTTC
CASSERQEQSYNEQFF
>-|TRBJ2-7|TRBV27|few
TGTGCCAGCAGCCCGACATATGGCGGGATAGAGCAGTACTTC
CASSPTYGGIEQYF
>-|TRBJ1-1|TRBV7-9|-
TGTGCCTCAAAGTTAGGTCGGGGTTTCACTGAAGCTTTCTTT
CASKLGRGFTEAFF
>TRBD2|TRBJ2-1|TRBV3-1|-
TGTGCCAGCAGCCAGGCCGGGACTAAAAATGAGCAGTTCTTC
CASSQAGTKNEQFF
>-|TRBJ2-2|TRBV7-9|many
TGTGCCAGCAGCACCCCCGACGGCGGGGAGCTGTTTTTT
CASSTPDGGELFF
>TRBD2|TRBJ2-7|TRBV6-2/TRBV6-3|-
TGTGCCAGCAGTTCCGGGACTAGCGGGGAGTACGAGCAGTACTTC
CASSSGTSGEYEQYF